The T cell receptor beta chain described here comes from a study of cytomegalovirus exposure and HLA in healthy donors. This clone was seen only once. CDR1 SGHKS and CDR2 YYEKEE come from the germline V gene (reference sequence). The CDR3 runs to 15 residues. V dropped 1 base and J dropped 1 base, with 10 bases sitting between them. The PCR contained 60 Vbeta and 13 Jbeta primers. Profiling relied on immunoSEQ multiplex PCR, and the TCRdb table lists in-frame clones only, not all of them. Of some 130,000 clones listed, approximately 79% are singletons. This clonotype was sampled from a woman aged 45-59 years in good health and CMV-seropositive. This chain links TRBV5-5 with TRBJ2-3; D might be TRBD2 (6 bases). Material for sequencing was PBMCs. The CDR3 loop is CASSLSQRGTDTQYF. The CDR3 DNA follows: TGTGCCAGCAGCTTGTCCCAGCGGGGCACAGATACGCAGTATTTT.